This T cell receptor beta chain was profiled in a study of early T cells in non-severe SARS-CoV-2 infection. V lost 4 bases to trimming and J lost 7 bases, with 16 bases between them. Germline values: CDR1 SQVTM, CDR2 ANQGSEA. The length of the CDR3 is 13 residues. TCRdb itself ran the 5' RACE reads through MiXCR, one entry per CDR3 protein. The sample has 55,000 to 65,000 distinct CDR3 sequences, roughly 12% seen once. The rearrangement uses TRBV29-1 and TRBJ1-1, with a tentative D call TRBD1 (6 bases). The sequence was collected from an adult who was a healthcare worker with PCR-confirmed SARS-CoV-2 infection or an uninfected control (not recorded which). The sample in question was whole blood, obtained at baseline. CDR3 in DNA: TGCAGCGTTGTACCCGGGACAATTAGTGAAGCTTTCTTT. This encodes CSVVPGTISEAFF.